Below are 21 T cell receptor beta chains sequenced from a single sample in a study of blood T cells in healthy people across ages (dated by TCRdb to the mid-2010s). The library was made by 5' RACE. The sequencing machine was an Illumina HiSeq 2500. A second PCR of 7 to 11 cycles was performed with a sample-barcoded 5' primer and a J-beta primer mix. TCRdb reprocessing: public reads trimmed at Q25 with fastp, clones called with MiXCR, in-frame beta chains kept. For every CDR3 protein sequence, its rows merge into one entry that carries the most common genes and DNA. Counted in this sample were roughly 1.5 million distinct CDR3 sequences; around 40% of them appeared once. The ten largest make up just over 4% of the sample. Specimen: blood. These receptor sequences come from a woman in her late teens or twenties in good health.

With regard to this clonotype: One end of the junction does not line up with germline, which may come from a read error. The chain carries TRBV2 and TRBJ1-1; possible D gene TRBD1, 6 bases. From germline, CDR1 is SNHLY and CDR2 FYNNEI. This CDR3 spans 13 amino acids. The CDR3 DNA is TGTGCCAGCCATTTACAGGGCAACACTGGAGCTTTCTTT. It codes for CASHLQGNTGAFF.

This clonotype was seen a single time. The chain combines TRBV27 with TRBJ2-1, with D possibly being TRBD1 or TRBD2 (6 bases each). Germline-derived CDR1 and CDR2 are MNHEY and SMNVEV (reference sequence). This CDR3 is built from 14 residues. V was pared by 4 bases and J by 6 bases, with 13 bases between. The CDR3 loop reads CASSWGAGVNEQFF. In nucleotides, the CDR3 is TGTGCCAGCAGTTGGGGGGCAGGGGTCAATGAGCAGTTCTTC.

This clonotype was observed a handful of times. The chain combines TRBV20-1 with TRBJ2-3; 11 positions agree with TRBD2. From germline, CDR1 is DFQATT and CDR2 SNEGSKA (reference sequence). This CDR3 comprises 14 residues. The junction had 6 bases not matched to a gene; V was cut back by 5 bases and J by 5 bases. This chain's CDR3 is CSALAGGPLDTQYF. The CDR3, as DNA: TGCAGTGCTTTAGCGGGGGGGCCGTTAGATACGCAGTATTTT.

V and J are TRBV10-3 and TRBJ1-2; D ambiguous. Germline values: CDR1 ENHRY, CDR2 SYGVKD. The CDR3 runs 15 residues. Trimming shortened V by 11 bases and J by 2 bases, and 21 bases separated the two germline ends. The CDR3 sequence is CASHSGVTVNYGYTF. The CDR3 DNA reads TGTGCCTCCCACAGTGGAGTAACGGTAAACTATGGCTACACCTTC.

The chain joins TRBV12-3 or TRBV12-4 to TRBJ1-2; D ambiguous. The CDR3 covers 13 residues. V was clipped by 3 bases and J by 8 bases, with 13 bases between them. CDR3 DNA sequence: TGTGCCAGCAGTTTTGACCACGGCCGGGGCTACACCTTC. Its protein product is CASSFDHGRGYTF.

The chain has TRBV14 and TRBJ2-5; D unresolved. CDR3 length equals 13 residues. Germline V CDR1 and CDR2: SGHDN, FVKESK. With 2 bases removed from V and 11 bases from J, the gap between germline ends came to 15 bases. The CDR3 nucleotides read TGTGCCAGCAGCCAACACGGGTACAATGAGCAGTACTTC. This translates into CASSQHGYNEQYF. The entire variable domain, with the rest obtained from reference TRBV14 and TRBJ2-5, is as follows: EAGVTQFPSHSVIEKGQTVTLRCDPISGHDNLYWYRRVMGKEIKFLLHFVKESKQDESGMPNNRFLAERTGGTYSTLKVQPAELEDSGVYFCASSQHGYNEQYFGPGTRLLVL.

This clonotype occurred a few times. This sequence joins TRBV7-2 and TRBJ1-2, with D unclear. The CDR3 is 15 amino acids. Trimming shortened V by 1 base and J by 4 bases, and 13 bases separated the two germline ends. Germline assignment: CDR1 SGHTA and CDR2 FQGNSA. The CDR3 nucleotides are TGTGCCAGCAGCTTAGGGCATTTGCTTGGCTATGGCTACACCTTC. Amino acid sequence: CASSLGHLLGYGYTF.

The CDR3 coding sequence is TGTGCCAGCAGCCGACTAGCTCCGGCCGGGGAGCTGTTTTTT. Translated: CASSRLAPAGELFF. The chain carries TRBV7-2 and TRBJ2-2, with 7 positions matching TRBD2. CDR1 and CDR2 (germline): SGHTA, FQGNSA. This CDR3 has 14 residues. Trimming at V came to 5 bases and at J to 6 bases, leaving 6 bases not matched to a gene. The whole variable domain, filled in from reference TRBV7-2 and TRBJ2-2, reads GAGVSQSPSNKVTEKGKDVELRCDPISGHTALYWYRQSLGQGLEFLIYFQGNSAPDKSGLPSDRFSAERTGGSVSTLTIQRTQQEDSAVYLCASSRLAPAGELFFGEGSRLTVL.

This clonotype showed up just a few times. V gene TRBV29-1 combines with J gene TRBJ2-4, with D perhaps assigned TRBD1 or TRBD2 (5 bases each). Gene TRBJ2-7 matches the end of the DNA better, so the J call may be wrong. The germline V gene encodes CDR1 SQVTM and CDR2 ANQGSEA. The CDR3 has 11 amino acids. The CDR3 DNA reads as TGCAGCGTTGCCGGGGCGGACGAGCAGTACTTC. Translated, it gives CSVAGADEQYF.

The genes are TRBV15 and TRBJ2-5, with D possibly being TRBD1 (5 bases). Per germline, CDR1 LNHNV and CDR2 YYDKDF (reference sequence). Trimming took off 0 bases at V and 2 bases at J, with 16 bases between the two ends. This CDR3 has 17 amino acids. DNA of the CDR3: TGTGCCACCAGCAGAGATCCCCGCAGGGCGTTACAAGAGACCCAGTACTTC. This sequence encodes CATSRDPRRALQETQYF.

The chain recombines TRBV12-3 or TRBV12-4 with TRBJ2-1; 9 bases line up with TRBD2. The J call may be in error: the DNA end matches TRBJ2-7 better. The CDR3 loop spans 15 amino acids. Here the CDR3 DNA reads TGTGCCAGCAGTGACCAGCGGGGGGCCTACAATGAGCAGTACTTC. Protein sequence: CASSDQRGAYNEQYF.

V usage is TRBV18 and J usage is TRBJ2-1, with 11 positions matching TRBD1. Germline V gene lookup returns CDR1 KGHSH and CDR2 LQKENI. Trimming cost V 6 bases and J 8 bases; bases outside gene matches: 9. The CDR3 covers 15 residues. The CDR3 here is CASSPGTGGIDEQFF. The CDR3 DNA follows: TGTGCCAGCTCTCCTGGGACAGGGGGGATCGATGAGCAGTTCTTC.

V is TRBV27 and J is TRBJ1-1, with 8 nucleotides matching TRBD1. Germline V gene sequence: CDR1 MNHEY, CDR2 SMNVEV (reference sequence). The CDR3 spans 15 residues. V lost 6 bases to trimming and J lost 3 bases; unmatched junction nucleotides: 9. DNA for the CDR3: TGTGCCAGCAGAGCCTCCTCGACAGGGGACACTGAAGCTTTCTTT. Translating gives CASRASSTGDTEAFF.

This clonotype has more than one count but fewer than ten. The chain links TRBV25-1 to TRBJ2-7; 9 bases are a match to TRBD1. Germline lookup yields CDR1 MGHDK and CDR2 SYGVNS. There are 13 residues in the CDR3. J gave up 4 bases and V 7 bases, and 5 bases lay outside the gene matches. The CDR3 loop reads CASKGQGGYEQYF. CDR3 DNA sequence: TGTGCCAGCAAGGGACAGGGCGGTTACGAGCAGTACTTC.

This clonotype was counted only a few times. This rearrangement joins TRBV20-1 to TRBJ2-1; D call uncertain. This CDR3 has 14 amino acids. Germline CDR1 and CDR2: DFQATT and SNEGSKA (reference sequence). The V end lost 4 bases, the J end lost 3 bases, and 13 bases lay between the germline ends. The CDR3 reads CSAIDRRNYNEQFF. The CDR3 bases are TGCAGTGCTATAGATCGGAGAAACTACAATGAGCAGTTCTTC.

In its sample, this clonotype was seen a few times. The chain couples TRBV7-2 to TRBJ2-7, with D hard to call. The germline V and J ends were trimmed by 7 bases and 4 bases, with 14 bases remaining between them. The CDR3 is 13 residues long. Per germline, CDR1 SGHTA and CDR2 FQGNSA. In nucleotides, the CDR3 is TGTGCCAGCAACGTAGTTTTAGGGTACGAGCAGTACTTC. Protein: CASNVVLGYEQYF.

The chain combines TRBV7-2 with TRBJ2-3; D is uncertain. CDR1 and CDR2 from the germline V gene are SGHTA and FQGNSA. V was trimmed by 1 base and J by 6 bases, leaving 11 bases between them. This CDR3 spans 14 amino acids. The CDR3 is CASSLGRPKDTQYF. DNA for the CDR3: TGTGCCAGCAGCTTAGGTCGGCCGAAGGATACGCAGTATTTT.

This clonotype has only a few counts. The chain combines TRBV7-9 with TRBJ1-5, with 12 bases matching TRBD1. V shed 5 bases, J shed 3 bases, and the junction held 5 bases outside the gene matches. The CDR3 covers 16 residues. Germline CDR1 is SEHNR and CDR2 is FQNEAQ (reference sequence). The CDR3 protein is CASSPGQGALNQPQHF. CDR3 DNA sequence: TGTGCCAGCAGCCCGGGACAGGGGGCCCTCAATCAGCCCCAGCATTTT.

This sequence joins TRBV20-1 and TRBJ2-5; D gene unclear. Deletions cut 4 bases from V and 5 bases from J, with 5 bases between. The CDR3 spans 10 residues. The germline V gene has CDR1 DFQATT and CDR2 SNEGSKA (reference sequence). CDR3 DNA: TGCAGTGCTAAATCCGAGACCCAGTACTTC. Its translation: CSAKSETQYF.

The chain combines TRBV15 with TRBJ2-1; no clear D gene. The germline V gene has CDR1 LNHNV and CDR2 YYDKDF (reference sequence). The V end lost 9 bases, the J end lost 0 bases, and 15 bases lay between the germline ends. There are 15 residues in the CDR3. Written as DNA, the CDR3 is TGTGCCACAGAGGTCGGGCGGAGCTCCTACAATGAGCAGTTCTTC. It specifies CATEVGRSSYNEQFF.

V gene TRBV4-3 combines with J gene TRBJ2-1; D ambiguous. Judging by the DNA end, TRBJ2-7 fits better; the J call may be wrong. Germline V CDR1 and CDR2: LGHNA, YSLEER. CDR3 length: 17 amino acids. CDR3 in DNA: TGCGCCAGCAGCCAAGATGCGGCCCTGAGCTCCTACAATGAGCAGTACTTC. It specifies CASSQDAALSSYNEQYF.